The 23 T cell receptor beta chains given below trace back to one sample, sequenced in a study of blood T cell repertoires in COVID-19. The protocol was immunoSEQ multiplex PCR, while the TCRdb copy is restricted to in-frame clones and leaves out a portion. Among about 140,000 clones listed, 80% to 90% were seen once. Source material: peripheral blood. These receptors were taken from a woman aged 40 to 55 with acute or convalescent COVID-19.

V usage is TRBV7-6 and J usage is TRBJ2-1; TRBD1 matches at 8 bases. Germline CDR1 reads SGHVS; CDR2 reads FNYEAQ. The CDR3 has 14 amino acids. With 4 bases clipped from V and 8 bases from J, the junction kept 7 bases outside the gene matches. CDR3 nucleotides: TGTGCCAGCAGCTCTCCGGACAGGGCGGATGAGCAGTTCTTC. Translation: CASSSPDRADEQFF.

The J gene is TRBJ2-1, the V gene TRBV7-3; the match to TRBD2 covers 7 bases. The CDR3 is 15 amino acids. Germline lookup yields CDR1 SGHTA and CDR2 FQGTGA. The J segment lost 7 bases and the V segment lost 2 bases, leaving 8 bases of the junction unmatched. The DNA for the CDR3 is TGTGCCAGCAGCTTACTTAGCGGGCCTCAAAATGAGCAGTTCTTC. It encodes CASSLLSGPQNEQFF.

J is TRBJ1-2 and V is TRBV7-8, with D possibly being TRBD1 (5 bases). This CDR3 has 13 residues. Germline values: CDR1 SGHVS, CDR2 FQNEAQ. Trimming removed 3 bases from V and 0 bases from J, with 5 bases in between. The CDR3 coding sequence is TGTGCCAGCAGCTTGACAGCTAACTATGGCTACACCTTC. This translates into CASSLTANYGYTF.

The chain uses TRBV19 and TRBJ1-5, with D tentatively TRBD1 (5 bases). This CDR3 is built from 15 residues. Germline V gene data show CDR1 as LNHDA and CDR2 as SQIVND (reference sequence). V shed 1 base and J shed 3 bases, with 10 bases lying between them. The CDR3 sequence is CASSIGAGFNQPQHF. The DNA of the CDR3 is TGTGCCAGTAGTATAGGGGCAGGGTTCAATCAGCCCCAGCATTTT.

The chain links TRBV23-1 to TRBJ2-3; perhaps TRBD2 as D (5 bases). TRBV23-1 is an ORF, with its function uncertain. The ends were cut back, 10 bases at V and 6 bases at J, with 23 bases in the middle. The CDR3 is made up of 15 amino acids. The CDR3 DNA reads TGCGCCACCCAACCCTCCCCTAGCCAACGGGATACGCAGTATTTT. Protein: CATQPSPSQRDTQYF.

The chain joins TRBV29-1 to TRBJ2-5; TRBD2 is a possible D gene (5 bases). The V gene lost 3 bases and the J gene lost 5 bases, with 13 bases spanning the gap. The germline V gene has CDR1 SQVTM and CDR2 ANQGSEA. The CDR3 sequence is 13 residues long. The CDR3 spells CSVEERRKETQYF. The CDR3 region has the DNA TGCAGCGTTGAGGAAAGGAGGAAGGAGACCCAGTACTTC.

The rearrangement links TRBV3-1 (or the pseudogene TRBV3-2) to TRBJ1-2; no reliable D call. V was shortened by 4 bases and J by 2 bases, with 14 bases between the two germline ends. Germline CDR1 and CDR2: LGHDT and YNNKEL (reference sequence). The CDR3 totals 15 residues. The chain's CDR3 is CASSPLVHRNYGYTF. CDR3 sequence (DNA): TGTGCCAGCAGCCCCTTGGTGCACAGAAACTATGGCTACACCTTC.

The V and J genes are TRBV6-6 and TRBJ2-2; D possibly corresponds to TRBD1 (5 bases). With 2 bases removed from V and 2 bases from J, the gap between germline ends came to 9 bases. Germline CDR1 reads MNHNY; CDR2 reads SVGAGI (reference sequence). The CDR3 has 15 amino acids. DNA of the CDR3: TGTGCCAGCAGTTACCAGGGCGGAAACACCGGGGAGCTGTTTTTT. Protein: CASSYQGGNTGELFF.

This chain connects TRBV7-2 to TRBJ1-3; possible D gene TRBD1, 5 bases. Germline lookup yields CDR1 SGHTA and CDR2 FQGNSA. The CDR3 length is 16 residues. V lost 7 bases to trimming and J lost 0 bases, with 16 bases between them. DNA of the CDR3: TGTGCCAGCACGCGTATGGGGGGGGGCTCTGGAAACACCATATATTTT. This encodes CASTRMGGGSGNTIYF.

The gene calls are TRBV10-3 and TRBJ2-7; TRBD2 aligns across 7 bases. Germline V gene sequence: CDR1 ENHRY, CDR2 SYGVKD. The CDR3 loop spans 14 amino acids. V shed 6 bases and J 2 bases; nucleotides not matched to a gene: 7. For the CDR3, the DNA is TGTGCCATCAGAGGTGCGGGAGACCCCTACGAGCAGTACTTC. This sequence encodes CAIRGAGDPYEQYF.

V and J are TRBV15 and TRBJ1-1; D is undetermined. There are 15 residues in the CDR3. Trimming cost V 0 bases and J 0 bases, with 8 bases left between them. Germline-derived CDR1 and CDR2 are LNHNV and YYDKDF (reference sequence). This CDR3 is CATSRDRNLNTEAFF. CDR3 DNA: TGTGCCACCAGCAGAGATCGCAACTTGAACACTGAAGCTTTCTTT.

The chain links TRBV20-1 to TRBJ1-1, with D possibly matching TRBD1 (6 bases). The CDR3 runs 13 residues. Germline V gene lookup returns CDR1 DFQATT and CDR2 SNEGSKA (reference sequence). Trimming shortened V by 3 bases and J by 3 bases, and 11 bases separated the two germline ends. As DNA, the CDR3 is TGCAGTGCTAGTAAACAGGGAGACACTGAAGCTTTCTTT. Its translation: CSASKQGDTEAFF.

The V call is TRBV19, the J call TRBJ2-1, with TRBD1 matching over 9 bases. The V segment lost 2 bases and the J segment 12 bases; nucleotides outside the gene matches: 8. CDR3 length: 14 amino acids. From germline, CDR1 is LNHDA and CDR2 SQIVND (reference sequence). The CDR3 sequence: CASSISPPDRGQFF. The CDR3 bases are TGTGCCAGTAGTATAAGCCCCCCGGACAGGGGGCAGTTCTTC.

This clone was seen a handful of times. The J gene is TRBJ2-1, the V gene TRBV2; 11 nucleotides match TRBD2. The germline V gene encodes CDR1 SNHLY and CDR2 FYNNEI. The CDR3 loop spans 15 amino acids. V shed 7 bases, J shed 4 bases, and the junction held 6 bases outside the gene matches. The CDR3 spells CASTLLAGVYNEQFF. CDR3 nucleotides: TGTGCCAGCACTCTACTAGCGGGGGTGTACAATGAGCAGTTCTTC.

This rearrangement joins TRBV15 to TRBJ2-5; D is unresolved. The V and J ends lost 1 base and 3 bases respectively, with 12 bases between them. This CDR3 has 15 residues. Germline-derived CDR1 and CDR2 are LNHNV and YYDKDF (reference sequence). CDR3 DNA: TGTGCCACCAGCAGAGCACCCCGAGGTGAAGAGACCCAGTACTTC. Encoded protein: CATSRAPRGEETQYF.

The chain joins TRBV7-2 to TRBJ1-1, with 9 positions matching TRBD1. CDR3 length: 18 amino acids. Unmatched junction bases numbered 9, after V lost 1 base and J lost 0 bases. In germline, CDR1 is SGHTA, CDR2 FQGNSA. CDR3 nucleotide sequence: TGTGCCAGCAGCTTAGTAGGGCCCGGACAGGGGATGAACACTGAAGCTTTCTTT. Residues: CASSLVGPGQGMNTEAFF.

The gene calls are TRBV5-1 and TRBJ2-2; 7 bases line up with TRBD1. After removal of 4 bases from V and 1 base from J, the junction contained 1 base not matched to a gene. The CDR3 loop spans 14 amino acids. Per germline, CDR1 SGHRS and CDR2 YFSETQ. This CDR3 reads CASSRTGNTGELFF. CDR3 coding DNA: TGCGCCAGCAGCCGGACAGGGAACACCGGGGAGCTGTTTTTT. The whole variable domain, filled in from reference TRBV5-1 and TRBJ2-2, reads KAGVTQTPRYLIKTRGQQVTLSCSPISGHRSVSWYQQTPGQGLQFLFEYFSETQRNKGNFPGRFSGRQFSNSRSEMNVSTLELGDSALYLCASSRTGNTGELFFGEGSRLTVL.

V gene TRBV2 combines with J gene TRBJ2-1, with D possibly matching TRBD2 (6 bases). The V gene's germline CDR1 is SNHLY and CDR2 FYNNEI. This CDR3 spans 13 amino acids. V dropped 5 bases and J dropped 5 bases, with 10 bases sitting between them. CDR3 sequence: CASSWLANNEQFF. The CDR3 DNA reads as TGTGCCAGCAGTTGGCTAGCGAACAATGAGCAGTTCTTC.

The chain is built from TRBV28 and TRBJ1-2, with D unclear. Trimming cost V 6 bases and J 8 bases, with 16 bases left between them. Germline V gene data show CDR1 as MDHEN and CDR2 as SYDVKM. CDR3 length equals 13 residues. CDR3 nucleotide sequence: TGTGCCAGCAGCCGAGGAAATACCGTCGGCTACACCTTC. Protein sequence: CASSRGNTVGYTF.

The rearrangement links TRBV4-2 to TRBJ2-2; possibly TRBD1 for D (8 bases). Looked up from germline, CDR1 is LGHNA and CDR2 is YNFKEQ. The CDR3 runs 16 residues. Trimming removed 0 bases from V and 4 bases from J, with 12 bases in between. In nucleotides, the CDR3 is TGTGCCAGCAGCCAAGATTACAGGGGGGGCACCGGGGAGCTGTTTTTT. Translated: CASSQDYRGGTGELFF.

The chain has TRBV27 and TRBJ2-1; TRBD2 aligns across 8 bases. Looked up from germline, CDR1 is MNHEY and CDR2 is SMNVEV (reference sequence). The CDR3 runs 13 residues. V lost 10 bases to trimming and J lost 9 bases; unmatched junction nucleotides: 11. CDR3 sequence (DNA): TGTGCCACCCACAAGGGACTAGGCACTGAGCAGTTCTTC. Its translation is CATHKGLGTEQFF.

The chain employs TRBV7-9 and TRBJ2-1; 10 bases align to TRBD2. The CDR3 sequence is 16 residues long. From germline, CDR1 is SEHNR and CDR2 FQNEAQ (reference sequence). The trim removed 5 bases at V and 0 bases at J, leaving 4 bases unmatched. The CDR3 DNA reads TGTGCCAGCAGCCCACTAGCGGGAAGCTCCTACAATGAGCAGTTCTTC. Translating gives CASSPLAGSSYNEQFF.

The sample holds one count of this clone. The chain links TRBV3-1 (or the pseudogene TRBV3-2) to TRBJ1-4; 9 nucleotides align to TRBD1. The V gene end was trimmed by 5 bases and the J gene end by 3 bases; junction bases not matched to a gene: 4. The CDR3 runs to 15 residues. Germline CDR1 reads LGHDT; CDR2 reads YNNKEL (reference sequence). This CDR3 is CASSADRGANEKLFF. CDR3 coding DNA: TGTGCCAGCAGCGCAGACAGGGGGGCTAATGAAAAACTGTTTTTT.